This TCR beta chain was recorded in a study of T cell responses to AZD1222 COVID-19 vaccine. Study context: Second-dose schedules of about 4 or about 12 weeks were combined.

About this clone itself: Its antigen is still unknown.

Findings and caveats of the study: With two AZD1222 doses given, Spike-specific TCR breadth and depth both rose. Only a handful of AZD1222 recipients tested seropositive at baseline. In the spike-specific TCR repertoire, nearly half reportedly target unmutated variant regions.

Sequencing used immunoSEQ multiplex PCR; TCRdb keeps in-frame clones, though not all of them. Of more than 80,000 clones in the sample, roughly 88% were seen once. Sequenced material: peripheral blood, taken on day 0 of AZD1222 vaccination. The receptor comes from an adult in good health.

CDR3 protein: CASSEDLAATYEQYF. In nucleotides, the CDR3 is TGTGCCAGCAGTGAAGATCTAGCGGCCACCTACGAGCAGTACTTC. The chain combines TRBV6-1 with TRBJ2-7; 7 positions agree with TRBD2. Germline V gene data show CDR1 as MNHNS and CDR2 as SASEGT. The CDR3 is 15 amino acids. V lost 1 base and J lost 2; bases outside the gene matches: 5.